Listed here are 25 T cell receptor beta chains from one sample, sequenced in a study of human T cells and chemical hapten exposure (dated by TCRdb to about 2021). Libraries were prepared through RACE. Reads for this sample came from a NextSeq 500. TCRdb reworked the public reads: Q25 trimming with fastp, MiXCR clone assembly, productive beta chains retained. Each entry merges the rows of one CDR3 protein and shows their most common DNA and genes. The sample data list approximately 60,000 distinct CDR3 sequences, and 11% of these were observed just once. Jointly, the top ten make up around 4.1% of the sample. What this sample's time point label stands for: pre-sensitization, week 0. The sample's treatment or condition, from its label and the paper: therapeutic diphenylcyclopropenone sensitization with weekly scalp DPC. This specimen consisted of whole blood, obtained in connection with sensitization to the hapten diphenylcyclopropenone (DPC). The receptor set was obtained from a woman in her forties with alopecia areata. Some clones in this sample may be carry-over from other donors' samples.

The chain couples TRBV11-2 to TRBJ2-5; D possibly corresponds to TRBD2 (7 bases). This CDR3 is built from 14 residues. The ends were cut back, 5 bases at V and 9 bases at J, with 19 bases in the middle. Germline CDR1 SGHAT, CDR2 FQNNGV. The CDR3 spells CASSEQGGAGAQYF. The CDR3 DNA reads TGTGCCAGCAGCGAACAAGGGGGGGCCGGGGCCCAGTACTTC.

This clonotype has at least ten counts. The chain uses TRBV7-2 and TRBJ2-1, with 8 bases matching TRBD1. Germline CDR1 is SGHTA and CDR2 is FQGNSA. With 2 bases clipped from V and 6 bases from J, the junction kept 6 bases outside the gene matches. This CDR3 comprises 15 residues. The CDR3 DNA is TGTGCCAGCAGCTTATATCGGGACAGGAGCAATGAGCAGTTCTTC. Translating it yields CASSLYRDRSNEQFF.

The sample holds many counts of this clonotype. The chain's CDR3 is CASSRTESTEAFF. The CDR3, as DNA: TGTGCCAGCAGCCGGACAGAGTCGACTGAAGCTTTCTTT. This chain joins TRBV6-6 and TRBJ1-1, with D possibly matching TRBD1 (6 bases). CDR3 length equals 13 residues. In germline, CDR1 is MNHNY, CDR2 SVGAGI (reference sequence). Trimming stripped 6 bases from V and 5 bases from J, with 13 bases between.

The chain carries TRBV29-1 and TRBJ1-1, with 8 nucleotides matching TRBD1. Germline assignment: CDR1 SQVTM and CDR2 ANQGSEA. This CDR3 has 12 amino acids. Germline trimming cut 6 bases from V and 5 bases from J; bases unmatched to any gene: 5. The CDR3 bases are TGCAGCGTCAGACAGGGGAGGACTGAAGCTTTCTTT. This gives the protein CSVRQGRTEAFF.

There are many counts of this clonotype. The chain uses TRBV7-2 and TRBJ2-5; D not certain. CDR1 and CDR2 (germline): SGHTA, FQGNSA. The germline V and J ends were trimmed by 1 base and 5 bases, with 14 bases remaining between them. The CDR3 extends over 15 amino acids. The CDR3 here is CASSLGAPRYETQYF. The DNA for the CDR3 is TGTGCCAGCAGCTTAGGCGCGCCCAGGTACGAGACCCAGTACTTC.

The chain is built from TRBV2 and TRBJ1-5, with 7 nucleotides matching TRBD1. J was trimmed by 7 bases and V by 6 bases; bases with no gene match: 12. The germline V gene encodes CDR1 SNHLY and CDR2 FYNNEI. This CDR3 comprises 15 residues. Here the CDR3 reads CASSGPGGSLQPQHF. DNA for the CDR3: TGTGCCAGCAGCGGTCCAGGGGGTTCTTTGCAGCCCCAGCATTTT.

The sample holds a few counts of this clonotype. V usage is TRBV19 and J usage is TRBJ2-7; maybe TRBD1 (6 bases). CDR1 is LNHDA, CDR2 SQIVND, per germline (reference sequence). CDR3 length: 14 residues. Trimming removed 3 bases at V and 2 bases at J, with 11 bases between. The CDR3: CASSMIQGTYEQYF. DNA for the CDR3: TGTGCCAGTAGTATGATACAGGGAACCTACGAGCAGTACTTC.

This clonotype occurred many times. Relative to the germline gene, one junction end is altered; a read error may explain this. The CDR3 spells CASSGTSGGPPAF. DNA of the CDR3: TGCGCCAGCAGTGGTACTAGCGGGGGGCCCCCGGCGTTC. This rearrangement joins TRBV10-2 to TRBJ2-1, with 12 bases lining up with TRBD2. The CDR3 covers 13 residues. Germline V gives CDR1 WSHSY, CDR2 SAAADI.

The genes are TRBV13 and TRBJ1-3; the D gene is possibly TRBD1 (5 bases). Germline V gene lookup returns CDR1 PRHDT and CDR2 FYEKMQ (reference sequence). The CDR3 covers 14 residues. Trimming shortened V by 8 bases and J by 0 bases, and 11 bases separated the two germline ends. CDR3 sequence: CASGEQDSGNTIYF. CDR3 sequence (DNA): TGTGCCAGCGGAGAACAGGACTCTGGAAACACCATATATTTT.

There are a few counts of this clonotype. The genes are TRBV6-5 and TRBJ1-1, with TRBD1 matching 11 bases. There are 17 residues in the CDR3. Germline values: CDR1 MNHEY, CDR2 SVGAGI. The junction had 6 bases not matched to a gene; V was cut back by 2 bases and J by 1 base. The chain's CDR3 is CASSYVGQGAWNTEAFF. Written as DNA, the CDR3 is TGTGCCAGCAGTTACGTCGGACAGGGGGCCTGGAACACTGAAGCTTTCTTT.

This clonotype was observed many times. This chain connects TRBV7-9 to TRBJ2-2; unclear D gene. V lost 3 bases to trimming and J lost 7 bases, with 6 bases between them. Germline loops: CDR1 SEHNR, CDR2 FQNEAQ (reference sequence). This CDR3 has 12 residues. In nucleotides, the CDR3 is TGTGCCAGCAGCTTCTCGGGCGGGGAGCTGTTTTTT. Translated: CASSFSGGELFF.

This clonotype showed up many times. The chain employs TRBV28 and TRBJ2-3; perhaps TRBD2 as D (5 bases). Germline CDR1 and CDR2: MDHEN and SYDVKM. V lost 7 bases and J 1 base, leaving 12 bases between the germline ends. The CDR3 length is 14 residues. Here the CDR3 reads CASIVGDRTDTQYF. DNA for the CDR3: TGTGCCAGCATTGTGGGAGACCGCACAGATACGCAGTATTTT. Based on the CDR3 plus reference TRBV28 and TRBJ2-3, the full variable domain is DVKVTQSSRYLVKRTGEKVFLECVQDMDHENMFWYRQDPGLGLRLIYFSYDVKMKEKGDIPEGYSVSREKKERFSLILESASTNQTSMYLCASIVGDRTDTQYFGPGTRLTVL.

This clonotype was seen repeatedly, ten times or more. The rearrangement uses TRBV19 and TRBJ2-7, with 9 bases that match TRBD1. This CDR3 comprises 15 residues. Unmatched junction bases numbered 7, after V lost 5 bases and J lost 2 bases. CDR1 and CDR2 from the germline V gene are LNHDA and SQIVND (reference sequence). Here the CDR3 reads CASSGRTGATYEQYF. The CDR3 DNA reads TGTGCCAGTAGTGGGCGGACAGGGGCCACCTACGAGCAGTACTTC.

This clonotype has a count of ten or more. The gene calls are TRBV20-1 and TRBJ2-1; perhaps TRBD1 as D (6 bases). The CDR3 is 13 amino acids. V dropped 1 base and J dropped 9 bases, with 13 bases sitting between them. Germline CDR1 reads DFQATT; CDR2 reads SNEGSKA (reference sequence). The CDR3 bases are TGCAGTGCTAGAGCCCGCCTAGGGGGTGAGCAGTTCTTC. This encodes CSARARLGGEQFF.

The rearrangement joins TRBV29-1 to TRBJ2-1; D is ambiguous. Between the trimmed V and J ends, which lost 7 bases and 4 bases, there was a span of 11 bases. From germline, CDR1 is SQVTM and CDR2 ANQGSEA. The CDR3 is made up of 12 amino acids. The CDR3 loop reads CSDCPGYNEQFF. The DNA for the CDR3 is TGCAGCGATTGTCCGGGTTACAATGAGCAGTTCTTC.

This clonotype was picked up many times. The rearrangement links TRBV12-2 to TRBJ1-6; TRBD1, the table's D call, was not compared with the DNA. TRBV12-2 corresponds to a pseudogene. This CDR3 comprises 22 residues. The CDR3, as DNA: TGTGCAAGTCGCTTAGCGCGGGCTCACGGGCAGGGGGCAACTCCGGAGAATTCACCCCTCCACTTT. The encoded protein is CASRLARAHGQGATPENSPLHF.

This clonotype turned up a few times. The chain carries TRBV4-1 and TRBJ2-7, with a weak D call TRBD2 (6 bases). Per germline, CDR1 MGHRA and CDR2 YSYEKL. Trimming took 11 bases from V and 7 from J, leaving 9 bases between them. The CDR3 length is 9 residues. The CDR3 bases are TGCGCCGGGACTGGGGAGCAGTACTTC. Its translation: CAGTGEQYF.

This clonotype was counted at least ten times. The chain combines TRBV19 with TRBJ1-2; D not certain. V lost 5 bases and J lost 8, with 12 bases in between. CDR1 LNHDA and CDR2 SQIVND come from the germline V gene (reference sequence). CDR3 length equals 12 residues. Here the CDR3 DNA reads TGTGCCAGTAGTCTTGCCCTCGGGGGCTACACCTTC. Translation: CASSLALGGYTF.

This clonotype was seen repeatedly, ten times or more. The CDR3 loop reads CASSQRTSGQETQYF. The CDR3 bases are TGTGCCAGCAGCCAGCGGACTAGCGGACAAGAGACCCAGTACTTC. V is TRBV28 and J is TRBJ2-5; 10 nucleotides line up with TRBD2. V lost 6 bases and J lost 2; bases outside the gene matches: 6. Germline V CDR1 and CDR2: MDHEN, SYDVKM. This CDR3 spans 15 amino acids.

This clonotype was counted at least ten times. The genes are TRBV9 and TRBJ2-3; 11 nucleotides match TRBD2. This CDR3 has 17 residues. Germline CDR1 reads SGDLS; CDR2 reads YYNGEE. J was trimmed by 6 bases and V by 4 bases; bases with no gene match: 13. CDR3 in amino acids: CASSTFSGGAWSDTQYF. The CDR3 bases are TGTGCCAGCAGCACCTTTAGCGGGGGGGCCTGGTCCGATACGCAGTATTTT.

The chain joins TRBV20-1 to TRBJ1-1, with TRBD1 matching over 8 bases. V was clipped by 6 bases and J by 1 base; unmatched bases: 1. The CDR3 covers 12 residues. Germline assignment: CDR1 DFQATT and CDR2 SNEGSKA (reference sequence). CDR3 in amino acids: CSAGQGNTEAFF. The DNA for the CDR3 is TGCAGTGCCGGACAGGGGAACACTGAAGCTTTCTTT.

This clonotype was observed a handful of times. The gene calls are TRBV20-1 and TRBJ2-7; D unclear. Per germline, CDR1 DFQATT and CDR2 SNEGSKA (reference sequence). Deletions cut 5 bases from V and 0 bases from J, with 8 bases between. The CDR3 runs to 12 residues. CDR3 nucleotide sequence: TGCAGTGCTGTGACACCCTCCTACGAGCAGTACTTC. Its protein is CSAVTPSYEQYF.

This clonotype was observed many times. The chain is built from TRBV20-1 and TRBJ1-5; the match to TRBD1 covers 12 bases. V gave up 0 bases and J gave up 7 bases; unmatched junction bases: 7. The CDR3 runs to 16 residues. Germline assignment: CDR1 DFQATT and CDR2 SNEGSKA (reference sequence). Written as DNA, the CDR3 is TGCAGTGCTAGAGACTGGGACAGGGGGCAGGGGCAGCCCCAGCATTTT. Its translation: CSARDWDRGQGQPQHF.

The gene calls are TRBV2 and TRBJ2-2, with a weak D call TRBD2 (6 bases). CDR1 SNHLY and CDR2 FYNNEI come from the germline V gene. The CDR3 has 15 amino acids. V was shortened by 6 bases and J by 5 bases, with 16 bases between the two germline ends. DNA of the CDR3: TGTGCCAGCAGAGGCGACGGGGGTAGTACCGGGGAGCTGTTTTTT. It codes for CASRGDGGSTGELFF.

Many counts were recorded for this clonotype. The chain uses TRBV6-5 and TRBJ1-4; D ambiguous. Trimming shortened V by 5 bases and J by 2 bases, and 9 bases separated the two germline ends. CDR3 length: 14 residues. Germline V gives CDR1 MNHEY, CDR2 SVGAGI. The chain's CDR3 is CASSRGWTNEKLFF. For the CDR3, the DNA is TGTGCCAGCAGTCGGGGTTGGACTAATGAAAAACTGTTTTTT.